This T cell receptor beta chain was recorded in a study of low-dose radiotherapy and immunotherapy resistance in tumors. This clonotype was seen only once. Every donor was treated with nivolumab, ipilimumab, aspirin, low-dose cyclophosphamide and also low-dose radiotherapy. Solid tumors that lacked tumor-infiltrating lymphocytes and were advanced were present in eligible patients. cDNA synthesis used a TRAV/TRBV-specific primer set for both chains. Amplification of TCRs used a constant-region primer and V-primer adapter for about 21 PCR cycles. Amplification (by in vitro transcription) was performed on isolated mRNA. Each CDR3 protein is one row after TCRdb ran MiXCR on the reads. The table lists about 12,000 distinct CDR3 sequences, about four fifths of them singletons. The length of the CDR3 is 13 residues. Germline values: CDR1 KGHSH, CDR2 LQKENI. Deletions cut 4 bases from V and 7 bases from J, with 13 bases between.

This clonotype originated in a human donor with advanced metastatic prostate, ovarian, gallbladder or colorectal cancer (not recorded which). This table probably holds off-target reads from a library built for another chain. The chain recombines TRBV18 with TRBJ1-1; tentative D call: TRBD1 (5 bases). The CDR3 bases are TGTGCCAGCTCACGAGCGGCCGACAGTGAAGCTTTCTTT. It translates to CASSRAADSEAFF.